Following are 27 T cell receptor beta chains from one sample sequenced in a study of T cell repertoires in cytomegalovirus infection. Antigens of these TCRs are unknown. TCRdb ran MiXCR on the reads and lists one entry per CDR3 protein. Of some 120,000 distinct CDR3 sequences in the sample, around 10% were seen once. The source material was PBMCs, sequenced either directly or after in vitro stimulation (not recorded which). The receptors were gathered from a human donor in good health (CMV status not recorded). Some clones in this sample may be carry-over from other donors' samples.

Many counts were recorded for this clonotype. The chain combines TRBV7-2 with TRBJ2-5; 8 bases line up with TRBD1. The junction had 4 bases not matched to a gene; V was cut back by 5 bases and J by 2 bases. Germline assignment: CDR1 SGHTA and CDR2 FQGNSA. CDR3 size: 14 residues. The CDR3 DNA reads TGTGCCAGCAGCCGAGGGACAGGACAAGAGACCCAGTACTTC. This encodes CASSRGTGQETQYF.

The table lists this clonotype with a few counts. Here the CDR3 DNA reads TGTGCCAGCAGCTTAGGGCTAGCGAACGTTGAGCAGTTCTTC. Its translation: CASSLGLANVEQFF. This rearrangement joins TRBV7-2 to TRBJ2-1, with D possibly being TRBD2 (6 bases). The CDR3 extends over 14 amino acids. Germline CDR1 is SGHTA and CDR2 is FQGNSA. V was trimmed by 1 base and J by 9 bases, leaving 13 bases between them.

This chain joins TRBV27 and TRBJ1-2; 7 positions match TRBD1. Germline V gene data show CDR1 as MNHEY and CDR2 as SMNVEV (reference sequence). The CDR3 runs to 13 residues. The ends lost 6 bases at V and 4 bases at J; junction bases unmatched: 5. The DNA for the CDR3 is TGTGCCAGCAGAGACAGGGTTGGCTATGGCTACACCTTC. This codes for CASRDRVGYGYTF.

This clonotype appeared many times. This chain uses TRBV27 with TRBJ2-3; a weak D match, TRBD2 (6 bases). Germline V gene sequence: CDR1 MNHEY, CDR2 SMNVEV (reference sequence). This CDR3 region has 17 residues. Trimming stripped 5 bases from V and 2 bases from J, with 20 bases between. CDR3 amino acids: CASSPQGLSADTDTQYF. The CDR3 DNA reads TGTGCCAGCAGTCCCCAGGGACTTTCGGCAGACACAGATACGCAGTATTTT.

This clonotype came up many times. This rearrangement joins TRBV10-3 to TRBJ2-3; 13 bases match TRBD2. This CDR3 spans 15 amino acids. The V segment lost 6 bases and the J segment 4 bases; nucleotides outside the gene matches: 4. In germline, CDR1 is ENHRY, CDR2 SYGVKD. The CDR3: CAISGLAGVPDTQYF. CDR3 bases: TGTGCCATCAGCGGACTAGCGGGAGTCCCAGATACGCAGTATTTT.

V is TRBV27 and J is TRBJ2-7; 9 bases match TRBD1. CDR1 MNHEY and CDR2 SMNVEV come from the germline V gene (reference sequence). The V segment lost 0 bases and the J segment 4 bases; nucleotides outside the gene matches: 7. There are 16 residues in the CDR3. The CDR3 DNA reads as TGTGCCAGCAGTTTATCGCTTCGGACAGGGGTGTACGAGCAGTACTTC. It encodes CASSLSLRTGVYEQYF.

J is TRBJ2-7 and V is TRBV6-5; 10 nucleotides align to TRBD2. The germline gives CDR1 MNHEY, CDR2 SVGAGI. With 0 bases clipped from V and 2 bases from J, the junction kept 1 base outside the gene matches. This CDR3 comprises 15 residues. The CDR3 sequence is CASSYSLAGAYEQYF. The CDR3 DNA sequence: TGTGCCAGCAGTTACTCCCTAGCGGGGGCCTACGAGCAGTACTTC.

This clonotype showed up many times. The CDR3 sequence is CASSSGLEREQYF. The CDR3 DNA reads TGTGCCAGCTCCTCGGGCCTAGAACGCGAGCAGTACTTC. J is TRBJ2-7 and V is TRBV18; D is unclear. V was pared by 6 bases and J by 6 bases, with 15 bases between. Germline lookup yields CDR1 KGHSH and CDR2 LQKENI. CDR3 length equals 13 residues.

This clonotype was counted at least ten times. The V gene is TRBV7-2, the J gene TRBJ2-7; TRBD2 aligns across 11 bases. From germline, CDR1 is SGHTA and CDR2 FQGNSA. This CDR3 comprises 17 residues. J was trimmed by 2 bases and V by 2 bases; bases with no gene match: 8. The CDR3 loop reads CASSLYIRTSGPYEQYF. DNA of the CDR3: TGTGCCAGCAGCTTATATATACGGACTAGCGGGCCCTACGAGCAGTACTTC. The full variable domain, completed using reference TRBV7-2 and TRBJ2-7, is GAGVSQSPSNKVTEKGKDVELRCDPISGHTALYWYRQSLGQGLEFLIYFQGNSAPDKSGLPSDRFSAERTGGSVSTLTIQRTQQEDSAVYLCASSLYIRTSGPYEQYFGPGTRLTVT.

This chain links TRBV11-3 with TRBJ1-2; 7 bases agree with TRBD1. Losses at the gene ends were 5 bases for V and 4 bases for J; bases not matched to a gene: 7. The CDR3 loop spans 14 amino acids. The germline gives CDR1 SGHNT, CDR2 YENEEA. The CDR3 is CASSPGTEPYGYTF. The CDR3 DNA is TGTGCCAGCAGCCCCGGGACAGAGCCCTATGGCTACACCTTC.

This clonotype has more than one count but fewer than ten. The V and J genes are TRBV28 and TRBJ2-6; D not certain. CDR1 is MDHEN, CDR2 SYDVKM, per germline. V lost 5 bases, J lost 0 bases, and 8 bases lay in between. The CDR3 covers 15 residues. CDR3 bases: TGTGCCAGCAGTAAACTTCTCTCTGGGGCCAACGTCCTGACTTTC. It encodes CASSKLLSGANVLTF.

This clonotype has at least ten counts. The chain is built from TRBV7-2 and TRBJ2-5; TRBD1 might be the D (6 bases). The CDR3 consists of 14 residues. Trimming pared 4 bases from V and 2 bases from J, leaving 11 bases between. CDR1 and CDR2 (germline): SGHTA, FQGNSA. CDR3 nucleotide sequence: TGTGCCAGCAGCTCAGGGGCTGTACAAGAGACCCAGTACTTC. Its protein is CASSSGAVQETQYF. Looking up the rest from reference TRBV7-2 and TRBJ2-5 gives the full variable domain: GAGVSQSPSNKVTEKGKDVELRCDPISGHTALYWYRQSLGQGLEFLIYFQGNSAPDKSGLPSDRFSAERTGGSVSTLTIQRTQQEDSAVYLCASSSGAVQETQYFGPGTRLLVL.

This clonotype was recorded at least ten times. CDR3 nucleotides: TGCAGCGTTGATGGAAGCTCCTACAATGAGCAGTTCTTC. It is translated as CSVDGSSYNEQFF. The chain couples TRBV29-1 to TRBJ2-1; D gene unclear. Trimming took 3 bases from V and 0 from J, leaving 6 bases between them. Germline V gene data show CDR1 as SQVTM and CDR2 as ANQGSEA. The CDR3 runs to 13 residues.

In this sample, this clonotype turned up many times. The chain carries TRBV7-2 and TRBJ2-4; D remains unclear. Germline V gene lookup returns CDR1 SGHTA and CDR2 FQGNSA. The CDR3 has 17 residues. The V end lost 2 bases, the J end lost 1 base, and 15 bases lay between the germline ends. The chain's CDR3 is CASSLNGASLAKNIQYF. The CDR3 nucleotides are TGTGCCAGCAGCTTAAACGGAGCTTCACTTGCCAAAAACATTCAGTACTTC.

This clonotype was recorded only once. This sequence joins TRBV12-3 or TRBV12-4 and TRBJ1-6; D remains unclear. CDR3 size: 13 residues. Trimming left V 7 bases short and J 10 bases short, with 14 bases between. CDR3 DNA sequence: TGTGCCAGCAAAGAGCGGCGGGGATCACCCCTCCACTTT. It is translated as CASKERRGSPLHF.

This clonotype appeared a few times. The chain couples TRBV2 to TRBJ2-7; a possible D gene is TRBD1 (6 bases). Looked up from germline, CDR1 is SNHLY and CDR2 is FYNNEI. The CDR3 loop spans 14 amino acids. Trimming pared 4 bases from V and 2 bases from J, leaving 12 bases between. As DNA, the CDR3 is TGTGCCAGCAGTGGAACAGGGACCCCCTACGAGCAGTACTTC. It translates to CASSGTGTPYEQYF.

This clonotype was observed a handful of times. The chain employs TRBV11-2 and TRBJ2-3, with 8 bases aligning to TRBD2. Trimming removed 2 bases from V and 1 base from J; junction bases left unmatched: 8. The CDR3 is 17 amino acids. Germline CDR1 and CDR2: SGHAT and FQNNGV. CDR3 amino acids: CASSLKTGGPGTDTQYF. CDR3 in DNA: TGTGCCAGCAGCTTAAAGACGGGAGGGCCCGGCACAGATACGCAGTATTTT.

On this clonotype: This could be a read error, since a much larger clone is one nucleotide away. This chain connects TRBV7-9 to TRBJ2-1; perhaps TRBD1 as D (5 bases). The CDR3 has 13 residues. CDR1 and CDR2 (germline): SEHNR, FQNEAQ (reference sequence). CDR3 loop: CASTQPPDNERFF. CDR3 coding DNA: TGTGCCAGCACCCAACCGCCGGACAATGAGCGGTTCTTC.

In DNA, the CDR3 is TGTGCCAGCAGCCTGCAGGGGCTAGACTATGGCTACACCTTC. It yields the protein CASSLQGLDYGYTF. The V and J genes are TRBV5-4 and TRBJ1-2, with a possible D match to TRBD1 (6 bases). Between the trimmed V and J ends, which lost 4 bases and 3 bases, there was a span of 13 bases. In germline, CDR1 is SGHNT, CDR2 YYREEE (reference sequence). This CDR3 contains 14 residues.

This chain joins TRBV7-2 and TRBJ1-1, with D possibly being TRBD1 (5 bases). The CDR3 length is 17 residues. Germline loops: CDR1 SGHTA, CDR2 FQGNSA. V shed 5 bases and J shed 5 bases, with 24 bases lying between them. The CDR3 region has the DNA TGTGCCAGCAGCGGGGGGGGGGGGGGGGGGGTAGGGACTGAAGCTTTCTTT. It specifies CASSGGGGGGVGTEAFF. Full variable domain (outside the CDR3, taken from reference TRBV7-2 and TRBJ1-1): GAGVSQSPSNKVTEKGKDVELRCDPISGHTALYWYRQSLGQGLEFLIYFQGNSAPDKSGLPSDRFSAERTGGSVSTLTIQRTQQEDSAVYLCASSGGGGGGVGTEAFFGQGTRLTVV.

At least ten counts were recorded for this clonotype. The chain carries TRBV14 and TRBJ2-6; maybe TRBD1 (5 bases). Germline lookup yields CDR1 SGHDN and CDR2 FVKESK. V was shortened by 2 bases and J by 1 base, with 12 bases between the two germline ends. The CDR3 runs 17 residues. The CDR3 DNA sequence: TGTGCCAGCAGCCAACAGGGCGTTTTTTCTGGGGCCAACGTCCTGACTTTC. Its translation: CASSQQGVFSGANVLTF.

The table lists this clonotype with many counts. V gene TRBV7-8 combines with J gene TRBJ2-1, with 10 positions matching TRBD2. The CDR3 is 18 residues long. The trim removed 5 bases at V and 10 bases at J, leaving 20 bases unmatched. The germline gives CDR1 SGHVS, CDR2 FQNEAQ. CDR3 coding DNA: TGTGCCAGCAGCCGAGGACTATCCTCTGGGACTAGCGCGCCGGAGCAGTTCTTC. This sequence encodes CASSRGLSSGTSAPEQFF.

This clonotype was detected a few times. The chain combines TRBV5-4 with TRBJ2-3; 8 bases align to TRBD1. CDR1 is SGHNT and CDR2 is YYREEE in the germline V gene (reference sequence). The V segment lost 1 base and the J segment 4 bases; nucleotides outside the gene matches: 2. This CDR3 has 14 amino acids. The CDR3 sequence: CASSLQGAADTQYF. The CDR3 DNA is TGTGCCAGCAGCTTGCAGGGGGCGGCAGATACGCAGTATTTT. Drawing the rest from reference TRBV5-4 and TRBJ2-3, the complete variable domain is ETGVTQSPTHLIKTRGQQVTLRCSSQSGHNTVSWYQQALGQGPQFIFQYYREEENGRGNFPPRFSGLQFPNYSSELNVNALELDDSALYLCASSLQGAADTQYFGPGTRLTVL.

The rearrangement uses TRBV6-5 and TRBJ2-1, with D possibly being TRBD1 or TRBD2 (5 bases each). Germline lookup yields CDR1 MNHEY and CDR2 SVGAGI. The CDR3 has 15 residues. Trimming took 2 bases from V and 4 from J, leaving 12 bases between them. In nucleotides, the CDR3 is TGTGCCAGCAGTTACAGCCCCGAGGGGTACAATGAGCAGTTCTTC. Amino acid sequence: CASSYSPEGYNEQFF.

This clonotype was counted only a few times. The V and J genes are TRBV19 and TRBJ2-1; D perhaps matches TRBD1 (5 bases). This CDR3 is built from 13 residues. Germline CDR1 reads LNHDA; CDR2 reads SQIVND (reference sequence). V lost 10 bases and J 6 bases, leaving 16 bases between the germline ends. In DNA form, the CDR3 reads TGTGCCACTCAGGACACATTCCGCAATGAGCAGTTCTTC. Protein sequence: CATQDTFRNEQFF.

This chain uses TRBV4-3 with TRBJ2-3, with 12 nucleotides matching TRBD2. The CDR3 is 16 amino acids. J was trimmed by 4 bases and V by 0 bases; bases with no gene match: 2. Looked up from germline, CDR1 is LGHNA and CDR2 is YSLEER. The CDR3 nucleotides read TGCGCCAGCAGCCAAGATCTAGCGGGAGGGCCAGATACGCAGTATTTT. This translates into CASSQDLAGGPDTQYF.

In this sample, this clonotype turned up a few times. V is TRBV6-5 and J is TRBJ1-5; D unresolved. V lost 0 bases and J 3 bases, leaving 9 bases between the germline ends. The CDR3 has 15 residues. Germline CDR1 and CDR2: MNHEY and SVGAGI. As DNA, the CDR3 is TGTGCCAGCAGTTACTCGAGCAATCACAATCAGCCCCAGCATTTT. It yields the protein CASSYSSNHNQPQHF.